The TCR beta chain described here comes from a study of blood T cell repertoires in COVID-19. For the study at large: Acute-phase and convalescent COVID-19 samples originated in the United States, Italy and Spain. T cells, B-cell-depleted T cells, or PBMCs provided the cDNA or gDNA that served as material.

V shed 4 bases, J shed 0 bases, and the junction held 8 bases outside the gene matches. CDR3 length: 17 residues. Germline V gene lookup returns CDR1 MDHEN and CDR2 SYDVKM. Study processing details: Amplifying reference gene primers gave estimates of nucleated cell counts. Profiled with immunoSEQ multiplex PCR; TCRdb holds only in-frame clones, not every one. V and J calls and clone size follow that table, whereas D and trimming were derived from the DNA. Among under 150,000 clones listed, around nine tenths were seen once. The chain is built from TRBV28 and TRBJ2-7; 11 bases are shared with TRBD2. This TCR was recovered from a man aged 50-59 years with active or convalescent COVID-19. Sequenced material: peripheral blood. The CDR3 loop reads CASSSSSGRLSSYEQYF. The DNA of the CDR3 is TGTGCCAGCAGTTCCTCTAGCGGGAGGTTGAGCTCCTACGAGCAGTACTTC.